This T cell receptor (beta chain) was identified in a study of T cell responses to AZD1222 COVID-19 vaccine. Clones were read by immunoSEQ multiplex PCR, and TCRdb kept only the in-frame ones, dropping some. The data hold approximately 190,000 clones, with 85% to 90% observed a single time. Deletions cut 6 bases from V and 6 bases from J, with 11 bases between. CDR3 length: 13 residues. Germline V gene lookup returns CDR1 LGHDT and CDR2 YNNKEL (reference sequence). Regarding the study as a whole: Spike-specific TCR breadth and depth both grew after two AZD1222 doses. Most donors were white British, females outnumbered males, and clonal diversity was possibly underestimated. Spike regions recognized by vaccine-associated CD4 TCRs spanned the protein, led by 160-218 and 743-854. Unmutated variant regions are reportedly the target of nearly half of TCRs that are spike-specific.

A note on this clone: Its specificity is unknown.

Sequenced here: peripheral blood, sampled on day 0 of MenACWY control vaccination. This chain connects TRBV3-1 (or the pseudogene TRBV3-2) to TRBJ2-2, with D possibly TRBD1 on 6 matching bases. This TCR was recovered from an adult in good health. The CDR3 region has the DNA TGTGCCAGCAGACCTACAGGGTCCGGGGAGCTGTTTTTT. It translates to CASRPTGSGELFF.